What follows are 27 T cell receptor beta chains derived from one specimen sequenced in a study of technical replicates of blood from several donors. Clones were read by immunoSEQ multiplex PCR, and TCRdb kept only the in-frame ones, dropping some. Here the sample spans 65,000 to 95,000 clones, around 94% being singletons. Sequencing was carried out using T cells isolated from PBMCs. The receptors originated from a human donor in good health.

CDR3 sequence (DNA): TGTGCCATCAGTGAGGTCAGGGGGGATACGCAGTATTTT. Protein sequence: CAISEVRGDTQYF. V usage is TRBV10-3 and J usage is TRBJ2-3, with 7 bases matching TRBD1. The length of the CDR3 is 13 residues. Germline assignment: CDR1 ENHRY and CDR2 SYGVKD. Losses at the gene ends were 2 bases for V and 6 bases for J; bases not matched to a gene: 2.

V gene TRBV2 combines with J gene TRBJ1-4; D is ambiguous. From germline, CDR1 is SNHLY and CDR2 FYNNEI. Trimming shortened V by 8 bases and J by 7 bases, and 17 bases separated the two germline ends. The CDR3 is 14 residues long. The CDR3 nucleotides read TGTGCCAGCCAGCTCCCGGGAAGCCTTGAAAAACTGTTTTTT. Translated, it gives CASQLPGSLEKLFF.

This chain connects TRBV9 to TRBJ2-3; TRBD2 matches 7 bases. The CDR3 has 16 amino acids. Germline CDR1 reads SGDLS; CDR2 reads YYNGEE. With V trimmed by 4 bases and J by 3 bases, 11 bases remained unmatched. The CDR3 DNA reads as TGTGCCAGCAGCTCATCTAGCGGAGAGAATACAGATACGCAGTATTTT. This encodes CASSSSSGENTDTQYF.

The chain recombines TRBV19 with TRBJ1-5; the D is unclear. Trimming removed 5 bases from V and 0 bases from J, with 8 bases in between. The CDR3 consists of 14 residues. Per the germline V gene, CDR1 is LNHDA and CDR2 is SQIVND (reference sequence). Written as DNA, the CDR3 is TGTGCCAGTAGTCATCGGTCTAGCAATCAGCCCCAGCATTTT. Translating gives CASSHRSSNQPQHF.

The J gene is TRBJ1-3, the V gene TRBV30; the match to TRBD1 covers 7 bases. Unmatched junction bases numbered 5, after V lost 0 bases and J lost 0 bases. The CDR3 covers 16 residues. Germline V gives CDR1 GTSNPN, CDR2 SVGIG (reference sequence). The CDR3 DNA reads TGTGCCTGGAGTGTAGACAGGGCGAGCTCTGGAAACACCATATATTTT. Its translation: CAWSVDRASSGNTIYF.

CDR3 in DNA: TGCGCCAGCAGCCCAGTGAACAGCCCCTCTGGAAACACCATATATTTT. This sequence encodes CASSPVNSPSGNTIYF. V is TRBV5-1 and J is TRBJ1-3, with unresolved D. This CDR3 is 16 amino acids long. Trimming pared 4 bases from V and 0 bases from J, leaving 14 bases between. Germline values: CDR1 SGHRS, CDR2 YFSETQ.

Comment on this clone: One end of the junction does not line up with germline, which may come from a read error. V gene TRBV7-7 combines with J gene TRBJ2-6, with D possibly being TRBD1 (6 bases). This CDR3 region has 18 residues. Germline loops: CDR1 SSHAT, CDR2 FNYEAQ (reference sequence). CDR3 residues: CASSLRFGAGDGANVLTF. In DNA, the CDR3 is TGTGCTAGCAGCTTAAGGTTCGGGGCAGGGGACGGGGCCAACGTCCTGACTTTC. The full variable domain, with the rest looked up from reference TRBV7-7 and TRBJ2-6, is GAGVSQSPRYKVTKRGQDVTLRCDPISSHATLYWYQQALGQGPEFLTYFNYEAQPDKSGLPSDRFSAERPEGSISTLTIQRTEQRDSAMYRCASSLRFGAGDGANVLTFGAGSRLTVL.

This chain uses TRBV7-9 with TRBJ1-1; possible D gene TRBD1, 5 bases. The length of the CDR3 is 15 residues. Germline CDR1 is SEHNR and CDR2 is FQNEAQ (reference sequence). V gave up 5 bases and J gave up 0 bases, with 13 bases separating them. CDR3 loop: CASSLGTLMNTEAFF. The DNA for the CDR3 is TGTGCCAGCAGCCTCGGGACTCTCATGAACACTGAAGCTTTCTTT.

The gene calls are TRBV30 and TRBJ2-3; D unclear. V lost 0 bases and J lost 6, with 10 bases in between. Germline CDR1 is GTSNPN and CDR2 is SVGIG (reference sequence). The CDR3 length is 13 residues. The CDR3 here is CAWSVFKTDTQYF. DNA of the CDR3: TGTGCCTGGAGTGTATTCAAGACTGATACGCAGTATTTT.

The CDR3 spells CASSEIPQEQFF. CDR3 nucleotides: TGCGCCAGCAGTGAGATCCCCCAAGAGCAGTTCTTC. The rearrangement joins TRBV10-1 to TRBJ2-1; no reliable D call. The V end was cut by 2 bases, the J end by 10 bases, with 9 bases between. Germline V gene data show CDR1 as WNHNN and CDR2 as SYGVQD (reference sequence). The CDR3 is 12 amino acids.

The J gene is TRBJ1-1, the V gene TRBV2; D unclear. The CDR3 consists of 13 residues. Trimming pared 3 bases from V and 1 base from J, leaving 6 bases between. Germline V gene data show CDR1 as SNHLY and CDR2 as FYNNEI. For the CDR3, the DNA is TGTGCCAGCAGTGATGAGCAGAACACTGAAGCTTTCTTT. Its protein is CASSDEQNTEAFF.

This chain uses TRBV29-1 with TRBJ2-7; the match to TRBD2 covers 7 bases. Germline values: CDR1 SQVTM, CDR2 ANQGSEA. V was clipped by 4 bases and J by 2 bases; unmatched bases: 5. This CDR3 has 13 residues. The CDR3 DNA follows: TGCAGCGTTGGGCTAGCGGCTGCCTACGAGCAGTACTTC. Amino acids: CSVGLAAAYEQYF.

The V gene is TRBV28, the J gene TRBJ2-6, with 7 nucleotides matching TRBD1. The junction had 5 bases not matched to a gene; V was cut back by 5 bases and J by 4 bases. In germline, CDR1 is MDHEN, CDR2 SYDVKM. The CDR3 covers 15 residues. The CDR3 DNA is TGTGCCAGCAGTCTAGACAGGGCCGGGGCCAACGTCCTGACTTTC. It specifies CASSLDRAGANVLTF.

The J gene is TRBJ1-2, the V gene TRBV6-5; 8 nucleotides line up with TRBD1. The germline gives CDR1 MNHEY, CDR2 SVGAGI. CDR3 size: 14 residues. V shed 7 bases and J 8 bases; nucleotides not matched to a gene: 12. The CDR3 DNA reads as TGTGCCAGCACCGACCGAGACAGGGGAGGAGGCTACACCTTC. It yields the protein CASTDRDRGGGYTF.

The chain employs TRBV10-3 and TRBJ2-7, with 12 bases fitting TRBD1. Germline V gene data show CDR1 as ENHRY and CDR2 as SYGVKD. V was pared by 6 bases and J by 4 bases, with 4 bases of the junction left unmatched. This CDR3 spans 14 amino acids. The CDR3 sequence: CAISQGQGAYEQYF. For the CDR3, the DNA is TGTGCCATCAGCCAGGGACAGGGGGCTTACGAGCAGTACTTC.

With respect to this clone: One end of the junction does not line up with germline, which may come from a read error. The chain combines TRBV15 with TRBJ2-7, with D perhaps TRBD1 (5 bases). The CDR3 spans 14 residues. CDR1 LNHNV and CDR2 YYDKDF come from the germline V gene (reference sequence). The CDR3: CATGRTQDSYEQYF. The DNA of the CDR3 is TGTGCCACCGGCAGGACACAGGACTCCTACGAGCAGTACTTC.

The CDR3 region has the DNA TGTGCCAGTAGTCCGACAGGGAGAGAAAAACTGTTTTTT. It codes for CASSPTGREKLFF. The chain combines TRBV19 with TRBJ1-4; 7 nucleotides agree with TRBD1. Germline CDR1 reads LNHDA; CDR2 reads SQIVND (reference sequence). This CDR3 spans 13 amino acids. Germline trimming cut 5 bases from V and 8 bases from J; bases unmatched to any gene: 5. The full variable domain, completed using reference TRBV19 and TRBJ1-4, is DGGITQSPKYLFRKEGQNVTLSCEQNLNHDAMYWYRQDPGQGLRLIYYSQIVNDFQKGDIAEGYSVSREKKESFPLTVTSAQKNPTAFYLCASSPTGREKLFFGSGTQLSVL.

V is TRBV11-2 and J is TRBJ2-7; TRBD1 matches 9 bases. With V trimmed by 0 bases and J by 7 bases, 4 bases remained unmatched. The CDR3 runs to 14 residues. The V gene's germline CDR1 is SGHAT and CDR2 FQNNGV. CDR3: CASSLEYRGREQYF. In DNA, the CDR3 is TGTGCCAGCAGCTTAGAGTACAGGGGGCGGGAGCAGTACTTC.

Here the CDR3 reads CASSRGPQETQYF. CDR3 bases: TGCGCCAGCAGCCGCGGGCCTCAAGAGACCCAGTACTTC. The chain couples TRBV4-1 to TRBJ2-5, with D tentatively TRBD2 (5 bases). CDR1 is MGHRA and CDR2 is YSYEKL in the germline V gene. Trimming removed 4 bases from V and 2 bases from J, with 8 bases in between. This CDR3 comprises 13 residues.

The V and J genes are TRBV4-2 and TRBJ2-7; 7 nucleotides match TRBD2. The J segment lost 5 bases and the V segment lost 4 bases, leaving 8 bases of the junction unmatched. The CDR3 sequence is 14 residues long. Germline-derived CDR1 and CDR2 are LGHNA and YNFKEQ. CDR3 bases: TGTGCCAGCAGCCCGACTAGCTTAGGCCACGAGCAGTACTTC. This gives the protein CASSPTSLGHEQYF.

This sequence joins TRBV7-2 and TRBJ1-2, with TRBD1 as a possible D gene (5 bases). Germline loops: CDR1 SGHTA, CDR2 FQGNSA. The CDR3 covers 15 residues. V was pared by 1 base and J by 4 bases, with 13 bases between. The CDR3 DNA reads as TGTGCCAGCAGCTTAGTGCGCGGGACTCCCTATGGCTACACCTTC. It specifies CASSLVRGTPYGYTF.

The genes are TRBV19 and TRBJ2-6, with no clear D. The CDR3 has 16 amino acids. With 7 bases removed from V and 1 base from J, the gap between germline ends came to 14 bases. Germline CDR1 is LNHDA and CDR2 is SQIVND (reference sequence). This CDR3 reads CASTTVPESGANVLTF. The DNA for the CDR3 is TGTGCCAGTACCACCGTTCCGGAGTCTGGGGCCAACGTCCTGACTTTC.

The chain recombines TRBV9 with TRBJ2-7; possible D gene TRBD2, 5 bases. V was clipped by 0 bases and J by 5 bases, with 12 bases between them. Germline values: CDR1 SGDLS, CDR2 YYNGEE. The length of the CDR3 is 14 residues. This chain's CDR3 is CASSVERFGDEQYF. The CDR3 bases are TGTGCCAGCAGCGTAGAAAGGTTCGGGGACGAGCAGTACTTC.

The table lists this clone with a few counts. J is TRBJ1-2 and V is TRBV23-1; 7 bases line up with TRBD1. TRBV23-1 is an ORF for which the function is uncertain. This CDR3 is 16 amino acids long. V lost 1 base to trimming and J lost 0 bases; unmatched junction nucleotides: 5. The CDR3 loop is CASSQFEGAPNYGYTF. In DNA, the CDR3 is TGCGCCAGCAGTCAATTCGAGGGGGCGCCTAACTATGGCTACACCTTC.

V gene TRBV5-4 combines with J gene TRBJ2-4; no clear D. The CDR3 has 15 residues. The V gene's germline CDR1 is SGHNT and CDR2 YYREEE (reference sequence). The V end lost 4 bases, the J end lost 0 bases, and 11 bases lay between the germline ends. The CDR3 here is CASSPNSIAKNIQYF. The CDR3 coding sequence is TGTGCCAGCAGCCCAAATTCTATAGCCAAAAACATTCAGTACTTC.

The chain recombines TRBV28 with TRBJ2-7, with D uncertain. Trimming shortened V by 3 bases and J by 2 bases, and 8 bases separated the two germline ends. Germline V gene sequence: CDR1 MDHEN, CDR2 SYDVKM. The CDR3 has 13 residues. CDR3 amino acids: CASSFIDTYEQYF. CDR3 nucleotides: TGTGCCAGCAGTTTCATCGACACCTACGAGCAGTACTTC.

The chain is built from TRBV10-3 and TRBJ2-5; D is perhaps TRBD2 (6 bases). CDR1 is ENHRY and CDR2 is SYGVKD in the germline V gene. This CDR3 is 14 amino acids long. Between the trimmed V and J ends, which lost 8 bases and 3 bases, there was a span of 16 bases. The DNA of the CDR3 is TGTGCCATCGCCAGCGGGCTCTCGGAAGAGACCCAGTACTTC. Protein: CAIASGLSEETQYF.